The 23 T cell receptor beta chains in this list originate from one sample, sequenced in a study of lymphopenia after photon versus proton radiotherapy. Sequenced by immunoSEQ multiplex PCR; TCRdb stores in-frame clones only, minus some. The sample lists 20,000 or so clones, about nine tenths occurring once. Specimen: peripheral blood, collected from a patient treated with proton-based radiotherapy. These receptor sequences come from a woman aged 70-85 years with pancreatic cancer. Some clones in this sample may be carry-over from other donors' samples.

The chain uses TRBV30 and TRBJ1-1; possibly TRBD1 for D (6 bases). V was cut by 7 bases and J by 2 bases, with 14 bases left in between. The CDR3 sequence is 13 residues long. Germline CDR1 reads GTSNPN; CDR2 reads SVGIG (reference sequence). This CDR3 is CAYDRNFNTEAFF. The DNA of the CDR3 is TGTGCCTATGACAGGAACTTCAACACTGAAGCTTTCTTT.

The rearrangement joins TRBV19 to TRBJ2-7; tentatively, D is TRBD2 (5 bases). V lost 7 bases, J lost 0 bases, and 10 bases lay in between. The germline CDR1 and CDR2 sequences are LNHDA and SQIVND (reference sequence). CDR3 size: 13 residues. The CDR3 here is CASKAESSYEQYF. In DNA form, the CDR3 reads TGTGCCAGTAAAGCGGAGAGCTCCTACGAGCAGTACTTC.

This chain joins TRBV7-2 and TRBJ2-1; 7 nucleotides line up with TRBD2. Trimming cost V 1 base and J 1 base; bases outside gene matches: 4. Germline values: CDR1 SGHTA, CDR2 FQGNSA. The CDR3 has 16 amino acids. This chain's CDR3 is CASSLVSGGSYNEQFF. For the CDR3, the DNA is TGTGCCAGCAGCTTAGTATCGGGGGGTTCCTACAATGAGCAGTTCTTC.

CDR3 sequence reads: CASSSRRDNVNYGYTF. The CDR3 region has the DNA TGTGCCAGTAGTAGCCGCCGGGACAACGTTAACTATGGCTACACCTTC. The chain is built from TRBV19 and TRBJ1-2; weak D call: TRBD1 (6 bases). The germline CDR1 and CDR2 sequences are LNHDA and SQIVND (reference sequence). Trimming removed 4 bases at V and 1 base at J, with 16 bases between. This CDR3 has 16 residues.

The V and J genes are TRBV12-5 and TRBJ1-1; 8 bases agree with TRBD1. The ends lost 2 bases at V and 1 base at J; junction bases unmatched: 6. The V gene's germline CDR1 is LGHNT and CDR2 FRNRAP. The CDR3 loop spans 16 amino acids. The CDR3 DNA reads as TGTGCTAGTGGTTTGAACCCCGGGACAGGGAACACTGAAGCTTTCTTT. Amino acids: CASGLNPGTGNTEAFF.

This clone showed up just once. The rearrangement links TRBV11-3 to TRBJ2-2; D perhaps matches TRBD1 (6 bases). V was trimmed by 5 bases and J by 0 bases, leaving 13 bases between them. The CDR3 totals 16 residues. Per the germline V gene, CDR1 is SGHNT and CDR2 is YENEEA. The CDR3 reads CASSQMAGANTGELFF. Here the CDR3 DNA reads TGTGCCAGCAGCCAGATGGCAGGGGCGAACACCGGGGAGCTGTTTTTT.

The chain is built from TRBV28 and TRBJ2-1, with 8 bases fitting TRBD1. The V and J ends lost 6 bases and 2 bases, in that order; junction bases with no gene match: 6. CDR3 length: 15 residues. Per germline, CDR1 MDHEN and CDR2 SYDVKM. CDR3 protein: CASRGQGHTYNEQFF. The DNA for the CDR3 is TGTGCCAGCAGAGGACAGGGACATACCTACAATGAGCAGTTCTTC. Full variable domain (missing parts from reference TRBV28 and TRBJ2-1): DVKVTQSSRYLVKRTGEKVFLECVQDMDHENMFWYRQDPGLGLRLIYFSYDVKMKEKGDIPEGYSVSREKKERFSLILESASTNQTSMYLCASRGQGHTYNEQFFGPGTRLTVL.

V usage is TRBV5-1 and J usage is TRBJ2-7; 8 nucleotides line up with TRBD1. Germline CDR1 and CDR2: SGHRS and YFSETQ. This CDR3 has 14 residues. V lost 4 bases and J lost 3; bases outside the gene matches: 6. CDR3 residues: CASSLRTGSYEQYF. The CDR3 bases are TGCGCCAGCAGCCTCAGGACAGGGAGCTACGAGCAGTACTTC. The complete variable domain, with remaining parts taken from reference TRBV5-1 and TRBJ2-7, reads KAGVTQTPRYLIKTRGQQVTLSCSPISGHRSVSWYQQTPGQGLQFLFEYFSETQRNKGNFPGRFSGRQFSNSRSEMNVSTLELGDSALYLCASSLRTGSYEQYFGPGTRLTVT.

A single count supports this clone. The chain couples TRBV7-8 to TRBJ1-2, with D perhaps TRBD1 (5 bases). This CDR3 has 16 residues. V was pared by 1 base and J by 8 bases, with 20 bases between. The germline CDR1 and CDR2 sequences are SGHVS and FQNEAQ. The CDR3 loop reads CASSLDRTGTTGGYTF. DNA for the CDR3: TGTGCCAGCAGCTTAGATCGTACCGGGACGACGGGAGGCTACACCTTC.

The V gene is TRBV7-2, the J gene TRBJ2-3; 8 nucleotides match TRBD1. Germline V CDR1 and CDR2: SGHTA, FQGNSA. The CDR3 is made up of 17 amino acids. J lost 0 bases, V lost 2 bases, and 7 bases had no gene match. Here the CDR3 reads CASSLLGQGSSTDTQYF. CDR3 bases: TGTGCCAGCAGCTTACTAGGACAGGGTTCTAGCACAGATACGCAGTATTTT.

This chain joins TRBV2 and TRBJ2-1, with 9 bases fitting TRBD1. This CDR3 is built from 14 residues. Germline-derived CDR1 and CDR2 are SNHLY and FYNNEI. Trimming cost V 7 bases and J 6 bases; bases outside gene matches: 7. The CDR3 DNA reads TGTGCCAGCACCGTGGACAGGGGTAGCAATGAGCAGTTCTTC. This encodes CASTVDRGSNEQFF. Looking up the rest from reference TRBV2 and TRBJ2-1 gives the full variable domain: EPEVTQTPSHQVTQMGQEVILRCVPISNHLYFYWYRQILGQKVEFLVSFYNNEISEKSEIFDDQFSVERPDGSNFTLKIRSTKLEDSAMYFCASTVDRGSNEQFFGPGTRLTVL.

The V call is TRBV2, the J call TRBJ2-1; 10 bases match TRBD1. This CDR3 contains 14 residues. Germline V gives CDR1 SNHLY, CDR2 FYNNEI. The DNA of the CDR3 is TGTGCAGTTGTAATGGACAGGGGGAAGGATGAGCAGTTCTTC. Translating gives CAVVMDRGKDEQFF.

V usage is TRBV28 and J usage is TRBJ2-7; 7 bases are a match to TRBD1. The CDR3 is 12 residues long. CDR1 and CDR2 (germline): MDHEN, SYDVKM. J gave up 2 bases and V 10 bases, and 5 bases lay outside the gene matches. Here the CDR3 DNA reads TGTGCCACCCGGACAGGTCCCTACGAGCAGTACTTC. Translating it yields CATRTGPYEQYF.

CDR3 residues: CASSLGGAQETQYF. CDR3 bases: TGTGCCAGCAGCTTAGGCGGGGCCCAAGAGACCCAGTACTTC. The chain uses TRBV7-2 and TRBJ2-5; TRBD2 might be the D (6 bases). Trimming stripped 1 base from V and 1 base from J, with 7 bases between. Germline-derived CDR1 and CDR2 are SGHTA and FQGNSA. The CDR3 extends over 14 amino acids.

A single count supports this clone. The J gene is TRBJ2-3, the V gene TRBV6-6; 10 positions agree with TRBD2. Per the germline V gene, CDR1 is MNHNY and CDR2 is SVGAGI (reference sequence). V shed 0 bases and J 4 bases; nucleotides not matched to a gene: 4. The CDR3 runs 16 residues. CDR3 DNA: TGTGCCAGCAGTTACTCGATCAGCGGGGGGGCAGATACGCAGTATTTT. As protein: CASSYSISGGADTQYF.

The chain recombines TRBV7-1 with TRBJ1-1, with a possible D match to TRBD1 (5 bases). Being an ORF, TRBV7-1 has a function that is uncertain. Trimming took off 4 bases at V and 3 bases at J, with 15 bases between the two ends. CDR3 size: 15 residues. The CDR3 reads CASSLESGSDTEAFF. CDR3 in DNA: TGTGCCAGCAGCTTAGAATCAGGGAGCGACACTGAAGCTTTCTTT.

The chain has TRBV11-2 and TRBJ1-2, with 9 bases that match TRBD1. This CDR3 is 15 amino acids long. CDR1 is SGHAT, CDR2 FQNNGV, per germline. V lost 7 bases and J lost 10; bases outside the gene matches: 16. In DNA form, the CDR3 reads TGTGCCAGCACCAAAGGCGTAGGGACAGGGAATGCCTACACCTTC. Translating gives CASTKGVGTGNAYTF.

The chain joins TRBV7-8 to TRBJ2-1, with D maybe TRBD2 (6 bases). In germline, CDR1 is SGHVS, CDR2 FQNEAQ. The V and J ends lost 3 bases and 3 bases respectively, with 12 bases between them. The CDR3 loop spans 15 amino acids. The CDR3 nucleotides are TGTGCCAGCAGCTTTGGAGCGGGTGGCTACAATGAGCAGTTCTTC. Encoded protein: CASSFGAGGYNEQFF.

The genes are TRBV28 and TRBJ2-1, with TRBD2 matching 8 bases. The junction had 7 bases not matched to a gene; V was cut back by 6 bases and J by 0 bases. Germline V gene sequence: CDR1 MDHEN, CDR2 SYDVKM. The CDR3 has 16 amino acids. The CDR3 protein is CASRRITSGSYNEQFF. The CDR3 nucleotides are TGTGCCAGCAGACGGATTACTAGCGGCTCCTACAATGAGCAGTTCTTC.

In nucleotides, the CDR3 is TGTGCTCACCGTATCCGGGACAGGGGGCCCGGCTCCTACAATGAGCAGTTCTTC. Translated: CAHRIRDRGPGSYNEQFF. V gene TRBV6-7 combines with J gene TRBJ2-1, with TRBD1 identical over 12 bases. TRBV6-7 is an ORF; its function is uncertain. The length of the CDR3 is 18 residues.

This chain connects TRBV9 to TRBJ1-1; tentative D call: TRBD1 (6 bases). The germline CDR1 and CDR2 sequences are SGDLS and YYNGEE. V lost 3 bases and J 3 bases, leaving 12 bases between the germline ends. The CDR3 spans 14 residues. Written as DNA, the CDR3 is TGTGCCAGCAGCGGAAGACAGGAATACACTGAAGCTTTCTTT. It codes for CASSGRQEYTEAFF.

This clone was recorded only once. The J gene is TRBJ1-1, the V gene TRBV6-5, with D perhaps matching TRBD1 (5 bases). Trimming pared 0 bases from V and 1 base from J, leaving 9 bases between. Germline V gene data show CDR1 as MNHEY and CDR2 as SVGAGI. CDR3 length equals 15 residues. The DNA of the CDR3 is TGTGCCAGCAGTTACTCGCCAGGGCCGAACACTGAAGCTTTCTTT. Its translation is CASSYSPGPNTEAFF.

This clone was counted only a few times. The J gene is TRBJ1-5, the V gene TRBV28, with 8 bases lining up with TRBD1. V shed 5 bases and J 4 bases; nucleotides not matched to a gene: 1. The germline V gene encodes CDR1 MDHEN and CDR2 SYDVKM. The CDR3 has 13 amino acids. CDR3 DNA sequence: TGTGCCAGCAGTGGGACAGGAAATCAGCCCCAGCATTTT. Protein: CASSGTGNQPQHF. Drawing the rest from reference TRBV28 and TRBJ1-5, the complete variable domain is DVKVTQSSRYLVKRTGEKVFLECVQDMDHENMFWYRQDPGLGLRLIYFSYDVKMKEKGDIPEGYSVSREKKERFSLILESASTNQTSMYLCASSGTGNQPQHFGDGTRLSIL.